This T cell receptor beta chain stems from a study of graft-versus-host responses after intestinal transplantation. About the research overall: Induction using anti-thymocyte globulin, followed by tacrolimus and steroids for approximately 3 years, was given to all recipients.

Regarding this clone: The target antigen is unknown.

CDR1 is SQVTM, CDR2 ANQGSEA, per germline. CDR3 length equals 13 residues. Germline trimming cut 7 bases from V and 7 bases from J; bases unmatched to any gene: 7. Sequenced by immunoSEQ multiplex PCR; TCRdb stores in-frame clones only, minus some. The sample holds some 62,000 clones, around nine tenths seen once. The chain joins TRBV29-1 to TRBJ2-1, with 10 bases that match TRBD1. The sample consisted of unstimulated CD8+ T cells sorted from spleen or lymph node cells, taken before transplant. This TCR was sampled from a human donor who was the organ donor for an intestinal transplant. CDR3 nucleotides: TGCAGCGGACATCCGGGACAGGGGAATGAGCAGTTCTTC. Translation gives CSGHPGQGNEQFF.